This is a list of T cell receptor beta chains from one sample in a study of cytomegalovirus exposure and HLA in healthy donors. Method: immunoSEQ multiplex PCR; TCRdb's copy keeps in-frame clones and lacks some. Here the sample spans approximately 130,000 clones, roughly three quarters being singletons. Sequencing was performed on PBMCs. These receptors came from a male donor in good health and CMV-seronegative. The CDR3 runs from the conserved cysteine through the conserved F or W.

j_gene	v_gene	CDR3aa
TRBJ1-1	TRBV7-9	CSSSLGASEAFF
TRBJ1-2	TRBV27	CASRLQGQGNYGYTF
TRBJ1-1	TRBV7-2	CASSFQGNTEAFF
.	TRBV5-1	CASSLGTSGSYEQYF
TRBJ2-2	TRBV19	CASSQGLGGELFF
TRBJ1-2	TRBV4-2	CASSPRREGNYGYTF
TRBJ1-2	TRBV7-8	CASSFGSGGLGYTF
TRBJ1-2	TRBV25-1	CASSVGGHGYTF
TRBJ2-7	TRBV27	CASSPPPMQQGLTYEQYF
TRBJ1-1	TRBV29-1	CSVSLAGYMNTEAFF
TRBJ1-2	TRBV6-6	CASSPLNYGYTF
.	TRBV10-2	CASSELGTVYSYEQYF
TRBJ1-3	TRBV30	CAWSRRSAGNTIYF
TRBJ1-2	TRBV18	CASSPTVGGGYTF
TRBJ1-2	TRBV19	CASETGEGYGYTF
TRBJ2-7	TRBV15	CATSGGQGFHEQYF
TRBJ2-1	TRBV6-6	CASSQRRTAPDEQFF
TRBJ2-3	TRBV10-1	CASSESHPRDRGTQYF
.	TRBV4-1	CASSHRDRGREQYF
TRBJ2-1	TRBV5-4	CASSRTGVGNEQFF
TRBJ1-2	TRBV10-3	CAISFDPGTAKDGYTF
TRBJ2-5	TRBV4-1	CASSLRTGEETQYF
TRBJ1-5	TRBV2	CASSPGDSNQPQHF
TRBJ1-2	TRBV6-5	CASSQGQGAYGYTF